Following are 17 T cell receptor beta chains from one sample sequenced in a study of neoadjuvant anti-PD-1 for oral cavity cancer. The protocol was immunoSEQ multiplex PCR, while the TCRdb copy is restricted to in-frame clones and leaves out a portion. The sample records roughly 7,800 clones, approximately 70% being singletons. The time point here: after neoadjuvant nivolumab, at surgical resection. Here the sequenced sample was PBMCs, taken after nivolumab (anti-PD-1) treatment. These receptors all come from a person between 40 and 85 years old with oral cavity squamous cell carcinoma.

In its sample, this clone was seen once. The chain combines TRBV15 with TRBJ2-7; maybe TRBD2 (5 bases). The CDR3 runs to 14 residues. The germline gives CDR1 LNHNV, CDR2 YYDKDF (reference sequence). V was cut by 0 bases and J by 2 bases, with 8 bases left in between. CDR3 in amino acids: CATSRDEGAYEQYF. Written as DNA, the CDR3 is TGTGCCACCAGCAGAGATGAGGGAGCCTACGAGCAGTACTTC.

This clone was observed a handful of times. The rearrangement joins TRBV6-1 to TRBJ1-2, with 7 bases that match TRBD1. CDR1 is MNHNS and CDR2 is SASEGT in the germline V gene. The CDR3 has 14 residues. V gave up 5 bases and J gave up 8 bases; unmatched junction bases: 11. The CDR3: CASSRPGQRGGYTF. Here the CDR3 DNA reads TGTGCCAGCAGTCGGCCGGGACAGAGAGGGGGCTACACCTTC.

The chain employs TRBV28 and TRBJ2-6; D might be TRBD1 (6 bases). This CDR3 comprises 18 residues. The V end lost 10 bases, the J end lost 0 bases, and 22 bases lay between the germline ends. Germline V CDR1 and CDR2: MDHEN, SYDVKM. DNA for the CDR3: TGTGCCAACCTCATCGGACAGAGCCCTCTCTCTGGGGCCAACGTCCTGACTTTC. Protein sequence: CANLIGQSPLSGANVLTF.

The V and J genes are TRBV5-6 and TRBJ2-2; 9 bases map to TRBD1. Unmatched junction bases numbered 5, after V lost 0 bases and J lost 5 bases. The CDR3 runs to 16 residues. Germline V gene sequence: CDR1 SGHDT, CDR2 YYEEEE. The CDR3 loop is CASSLERTGVTGELFF. The CDR3 bases are TGTGCCAGCAGCTTGGAACGGACAGGGGTAACCGGGGAGCTGTTTTTT.

This clone showed up just once. Compared with germline, one end of the junction differs, possibly owing to a read error. The chain combines TRBV13 with TRBJ2-3, with 10 bases lining up with TRBD2. This CDR3 is built from 15 residues. Germline CDR1 is PRHDT and CDR2 is FYEKMQ (reference sequence). CDR3 DNA sequence: TGCGCCAGCAGCCTACTAGCGGGGAGCACAGATACGCAGTATTTT. This codes for CASSLLAGSTDTQYF.

The chain uses TRBV5-1 and TRBJ2-3, with a tentative D call TRBD1 (6 bases). The CDR3 extends over 15 amino acids. Trimming stripped 0 bases from V and 2 bases from J, with 10 bases between. Per germline, CDR1 SGHRS and CDR2 YFSETQ. Here the CDR3 DNA reads TGCGCCAGCAGCTTGGACAGGGCGAACACAGATACGCAGTATTTT. As protein: CASSLDRANTDTQYF.

This clone was seen only a few times. The J gene is TRBJ1-5, the V gene TRBV19, with 7 positions matching TRBD1. Germline V gives CDR1 LNHDA, CDR2 SQIVND (reference sequence). The CDR3 runs to 16 residues. Losses at the gene ends were 11 bases for V and 3 bases for J; bases not matched to a gene: 16. CDR3 coding DNA: TGTGCCTCCGATAGGGGGCTTACTCAGTACAATCAGCCCCAGCATTTT. It yields the protein CASDRGLTQYNQPQHF.

This rearrangement joins TRBV2 to TRBJ1-1; possibly TRBD1 for D (5 bases). Germline V gene data show CDR1 as SNHLY and CDR2 as FYNNEI. The CDR3 has 12 residues. V dropped 7 bases and J dropped 8 bases, with 14 bases sitting between them. CDR3 sequence (DNA): TGTGCCAGCATGGACACCTGGCGGGAAGCTTTCTTT. Protein: CASMDTWREAFF.

This clone was seen once. V and J are TRBV2 and TRBJ2-3; tentatively, D is TRBD1 or TRBD2 (6 bases each). The CDR3 is 19 amino acids. CDR1 SNHLY and CDR2 FYNNEI come from the germline V gene. V lost 2 bases to trimming and J lost 0 bases, with 21 bases between them. Here the CDR3 reads CASSETGGLQGTSTDTQYF. CDR3 sequence (DNA): TGTGCCAGCAGTGAAACTGGGGGACTCCAGGGGACCAGCACAGATACGCAGTATTTT.

The genes are TRBV4-2 and TRBJ1-2; a weak D match, TRBD1 (6 bases). Germline V CDR1 and CDR2: LGHNA, YNFKEQ. Trimming stripped 4 bases from V and 2 bases from J, with 11 bases between. The CDR3 has 14 residues. CDR3 loop: CASSLWTENYGYTF. Here the CDR3 DNA reads TGTGCCAGCAGCCTGTGGACAGAAAACTATGGCTACACCTTC.

V usage is TRBV7-9 and J usage is TRBJ1-5; D is unclear. The CDR3 loop spans 13 amino acids. V was clipped by 5 bases and J by 0 bases, with 5 bases between them. CDR1 SEHNR and CDR2 FQNEAQ come from the germline V gene (reference sequence). CDR3 in amino acids: CASSQSSNQPQHF. CDR3 coding DNA: TGTGCCAGCAGCCAAAGTAGCAATCAGCCCCAGCATTTT. Full variable domain (remainder filled in from reference TRBV7-9 and TRBJ1-5): DTGVSQNPRHKITKRGQNVTFRCDPISEHNRLYWYRQTLGQGPEFLTYFQNEAQLEKSRLLSDRFSAERPKGSFSTLEIQRTEQGDSAMYLCASSQSSNQPQHFGDGTRLSIL.

The CDR3 coding sequence is TGTGCCAGCAGAGGGGGCCTGGGTCAGCCCCAGCATTTT. Translation gives CASRGGLGQPQHF. The rearrangement joins TRBV2 to TRBJ1-5; TRBD1 agrees at 7 bases. Germline V gene data show CDR1 as SNHLY and CDR2 as FYNNEI. V shed 6 bases, J shed 6 bases, and the junction held 5 bases outside the gene matches. This CDR3 is built from 13 residues.

The chain employs TRBV6-6 and TRBJ1-3; 10 nucleotides align to TRBD1. CDR1 MNHNY and CDR2 SVGAGI come from the germline V gene (reference sequence). V lost 9 bases, J lost 4 bases, and 9 bases stayed unmatched. The CDR3 contains 15 residues. CDR3 DNA sequence: TGTGCCAGTAGACAGGGGGCGCGATCCGGAAACACCATATATTTT. Its protein is CASRQGARSGNTIYF.

The DNA for the CDR3 is TGCAGCGTTGTCCGGAGCACAGATACGCAGTATTTT. It yields the protein CSVVRSTDTQYF. V is TRBV29-1 and J is TRBJ2-3, with D unresolved. The V and J ends lost 4 bases and 0 bases respectively, with 5 bases between them. The CDR3 is made up of 12 amino acids. Per germline, CDR1 SQVTM and CDR2 ANQGSEA.

The chain combines TRBV6-5 with TRBJ2-5; the match to TRBD1 covers 7 bases. The germline CDR1 and CDR2 sequences are MNHEY and SVGAGI. This CDR3 has 13 amino acids. V dropped 7 bases and J dropped 3; count of bases not matched to a gene: 5. The CDR3 sequence: CASNSGTEETQYF. The CDR3 coding sequence is TGTGCCAGCAACTCCGGGACAGAAGAGACCCAGTACTTC.

The chain uses TRBV25-1 and TRBJ2-5; D unclear. Trimming removed 0 bases from V and 1 base from J, with 9 bases in between. The CDR3 sequence is 15 residues long. Per the germline V gene, CDR1 is MGHDK and CDR2 is SYGVNS. This CDR3 is CASSEYGEPQETQYF. The DNA for the CDR3 is TGTGCCAGCAGTGAATACGGAGAACCCCAAGAGACCCAGTACTTC.

The genes are TRBV27 and TRBJ2-7; D is unresolved. Looked up from germline, CDR1 is MNHEY and CDR2 is SMNVEV (reference sequence). CDR3 size: 13 residues. V shed 2 bases and J shed 2 bases, with 7 bases lying between them. The CDR3 sequence is CASSLSTAYEQYF. The CDR3 nucleotides are TGTGCCAGCAGTTTAAGCACAGCCTACGAGCAGTACTTC.